One and the same sample provided the 20 T cell receptor beta chains below, sequenced in a study of T-cell reconstitution after alpha-beta-depleted transplantation in children. Library preparation (for TCRbeta) was performed with unique molecular identifiers. TCRdb analysed the PCR reads with MiXCR anew, one entry per CDR3 protein. The sample consists of more than 100,000 distinct CDR3 sequences, around 23% of them appearing once. The sample was PBMCs, mostly from graft donor cells, taken 180 days after TCRalphabeta/CD19-depleted stem cell transplant. Receptors originate from a male patient aged 2-9 years who had a stem cell transplant for chronic granulomatous disease, so the T cells may come from the graft donor.

The V and J genes are TRBV20-1 and TRBJ1-3, with D possibly matching TRBD1 (5 bases). Deletions cut 3 bases from V and 0 bases from J, with 9 bases between. This CDR3 is 14 amino acids long. Looked up from germline, CDR1 is DFQATT and CDR2 is SNEGSKA (reference sequence). The CDR3 sequence: CSARMGGSGNTIYF. Written as DNA, the CDR3 is TGCAGTGCTAGGATGGGGGGCTCTGGAAACACCATATATTTT.

This clonotype was observed many times. The chain carries TRBV12-3 or TRBV12-4 and TRBJ2-2, with 13 bases matching TRBD2. With 7 bases clipped from V and 0 bases from J, the junction kept 5 bases outside the gene matches. CDR3 size: 17 residues. CDR3: CASTKGLAGPNTGELFF. CDR3 nucleotide sequence: TGTGCCAGCACCAAGGGACTAGCGGGACCGAACACCGGGGAGCTGTTTTTT.

This clonotype came up many times. The V and J genes are TRBV29-1 and TRBJ1-4; 8 bases fit TRBD1. Germline trimming cut 3 bases from V and 15 bases from J; bases unmatched to any gene: 12. From germline, CDR1 is SQVTM and CDR2 ANQGSEA. The CDR3 runs 13 residues. DNA of the CDR3: TGCAGCGTTGATCTGGAAGGGACAGGACGCTTGTTTTTT. Its translation is CSVDLEGTGRLFF. Full variable domain (outside the CDR3, taken from reference TRBV29-1 and TRBJ1-4): SAVISQKPSRDICQRGTSLTIQCQVDSQVTMMFWYRQQPGQSLTLIATANQGSEATYESGFVIDKFPISRPNLTFSTLTVSNMSPEDSSIYLCSVDLEGTGRLFFGSGTQLSVL.

The table lists this clonotype with many counts. The chain employs TRBV29-1 and TRBJ2-3, with TRBD2 matching over 11 bases. V shed 6 bases, J shed 4 bases, and the junction held 15 bases outside the gene matches. From germline, CDR1 is SQVTM and CDR2 ANQGSEA. There are 17 residues in the CDR3. The CDR3: CSVAGLKLAGEADTQYF. The CDR3 DNA sequence: TGCAGCGTGGCGGGCCTTAAACTAGCGGGAGAGGCAGATACGCAGTATTTT.

The rearrangement uses TRBV7-7 and TRBJ2-1; 11 nucleotides align to TRBD2. V lost 5 bases and J lost 5; bases outside the gene matches: 5. The CDR3 contains 15 residues. Germline values: CDR1 SSHAT, CDR2 FNYEAQ (reference sequence). CDR3 protein: CASSELAGDDNEQFF. CDR3 DNA: TGTGCCAGCAGCGAACTAGCGGGAGATGACAATGAGCAGTTCTTC.

The rearrangement links TRBV7-2 to TRBJ2-7; TRBD1 matches 7 bases. Germline CDR1 and CDR2: SGHTA and FQGNSA. The CDR3 loop spans 16 amino acids. J lost 1 base, V lost 7 bases, and 13 bases had no gene match. The DNA of the CDR3 is TGTGCCAGCATCAAGCCGACAGGGATCCTTTCCTACGAGCAGTACTTC. Its protein product is CASIKPTGILSYEQYF.

This clonotype has ten or more counts. The chain links TRBV12-3 or TRBV12-4 to TRBJ2-5; 16 bases match TRBD2. After removal of 5 bases from V and 5 bases from J, the junction contained 14 bases not matched to a gene. This CDR3 is built from 19 residues. The CDR3 loop reads CASSPEGTSGRVRAETQYF. CDR3 DNA: TGTGCCAGCAGTCCAGAGGGGACTAGCGGGAGGGTGAGGGCGGAGACCCAGTACTTC.

A word on this clonotype: A much bigger clone sits one base away, suggesting this may be a read error. This chain links TRBV18 with TRBJ2-4; D ambiguous. CDR3 length: 13 residues. Germline CDR1 is KGHSH and CDR2 is LQKENI. With 3 bases removed from V and 5 bases from J, the gap between germline ends came to 8 bases. CDR3: CASSPGRQNIQYF. The CDR3 bases are TGTGCCAGCTCACCGGGCCGACAAAACATTCAGTACTTC.

This clonotype has only a few counts. The rearrangement links TRBV15 to TRBJ1-1; 8 bases align to TRBD1. CDR3 length: 16 residues. The ends lost 4 bases at V and 4 bases at J; junction bases unmatched: 11. The V gene's germline CDR1 is LNHNV and CDR2 YYDKDF (reference sequence). The CDR3 sequence is CATSTDWTGRSTEAFF. The CDR3 coding sequence is TGTGCCACCAGCACCGACTGGACAGGGAGATCCACTGAAGCTTTCTTT.

Ten or more counts support this clonotype. The rearrangement uses TRBV6-2 or TRBV6-3 and TRBJ2-2; D uncertain. Germline loops: CDR1 MNHEY, CDR2 SVGEGT. The CDR3 has 17 residues. V lost 0 bases and J lost 8, with 19 bases in between. The CDR3 nucleotides are TGTGCCAGCAGTTACTCGCTAGGGCGAGAGGAGAGGGGGGAGCTGTTTTTT. As protein: CASSYSLGREERGELFF.

This rearrangement joins TRBV2 to TRBJ2-7; TRBD2 aligns across 8 bases. CDR1 SNHLY and CDR2 FYNNEI come from the germline V gene. This CDR3 has 16 residues. The V gene end was trimmed by 6 bases and the J gene end by 1 base; junction bases not matched to a gene: 11. The CDR3 protein is CASRRTAGTSSYEQYF. DNA for the CDR3: TGTGCCAGCAGGAGAACCGCCGGGACTAGTTCCTACGAGCAGTACTTC.

The J gene is TRBJ2-7, the V gene TRBV7-8, with 7 bases that match TRBD1. CDR1 SGHVS and CDR2 FQNEAQ come from the germline V gene. The trim removed 5 bases at V and 4 bases at J, leaving 5 bases unmatched. CDR3 length: 13 residues. CDR3 residues: CASSPRDRYEQYF. The CDR3 DNA sequence: TGTGCCAGCAGCCCCCGGGACAGATACGAGCAGTACTTC.

This clonotype was recorded at least ten times. The chain joins TRBV20-1 to TRBJ1-1; no definite D call. This CDR3 contains 13 residues. V was trimmed by 1 base and J by 4 bases, leaving 10 bases between them. CDR1 DFQATT and CDR2 SNEGSKA come from the germline V gene (reference sequence). The CDR3 reads CSARGPDTTEAFF. CDR3 in DNA: TGCAGTGCTAGAGGGCCAGACACCACTGAAGCTTTCTTT.

The chain links TRBV30 to TRBJ1-2, with no clear D. Germline V gene lookup returns CDR1 GTSNPN and CDR2 SVGIG (reference sequence). The V gene lost 1 base and the J gene lost 6 bases, with 12 bases spanning the gap. The CDR3 loop spans 13 amino acids. The CDR3 is CAWSETVVNGYTF. The CDR3 bases are TGTGCCTGGAGTGAAACAGTCGTCAATGGCTACACCTTC. Using reference TRBV30 and TRBJ1-2 for the parts outside the CDR3, the full variable domain is SQTIHQWPATLVQPVGSPLSLECTVEGTSNPNLYWYRQAAGRGLQLLFYSVGIGQISSEVPQNLSASRPQDRQFILSSKKLLLSDSGFYLCAWSETVVNGYTFGSGTRLTVV.

This clonotype showed up many times. The DNA of the CDR3 is TGCAGCGTTCCAGCGGGAGGGAGGGACACCGGGGAGCTGTTTTTT. Residues: CSVPAGGRDTGELFF. The chain links TRBV29-1 to TRBJ2-2; 10 bases match TRBD2. The CDR3 extends over 15 amino acids. Germline V lookup: CDR1 SQVTM, CDR2 ANQGSEA. The V gene end was trimmed by 5 bases and the J gene end by 3 bases; junction bases not matched to a gene: 6.

This clonotype was seen repeatedly, ten times or more. The chain joins TRBV4-2 to TRBJ2-7, with 9 nucleotides matching TRBD2. With V trimmed by 0 bases and J by 2 bases, 8 bases remained unmatched. Germline CDR1 is LGHNA and CDR2 is YNFKEQ. The CDR3 has 17 residues. The CDR3, as DNA: TGTGCCAGCAGCCAAGAGTCGGCTAGCGGGGCACCCTACGAGCAGTACTTC. Translation: CASSQESASGAPYEQYF.

In this sample, this clonotype turned up a few times. The chain has TRBV12-3 or TRBV12-4 and TRBJ2-2; perhaps TRBD1 as D (5 bases). The CDR3 spans 14 residues. V dropped 4 bases and J dropped 3 bases, with 9 bases sitting between them. CDR3 residues: CASSWGSYTGELFF. CDR3 nucleotide sequence: TGTGCCAGCAGTTGGGGCAGCTACACCGGGGAGCTGTTTTTT.

This clonotype came up many times. The chain combines TRBV20-1 with TRBJ2-1, with D perhaps TRBD1 (5 bases). From germline, CDR1 is DFQATT and CDR2 SNEGSKA (reference sequence). The CDR3 length is 13 residues. This CDR3 reads CSPARDSDNEQFF. CDR3 DNA sequence: TGCAGCCCCGCCCGCGACAGCGACAATGAGCAGTTCTTC.

The chain recombines TRBV18 with TRBJ2-1; 9 nucleotides align to TRBD1. The CDR3 totals 15 residues. Germline CDR1 reads KGHSH; CDR2 reads LQKENI. V lost 3 bases to trimming and J lost 10 bases; unmatched junction nucleotides: 10. CDR3 in amino acids: CASSPVHGGQGEQFF. CDR3 bases: TGTGCCAGCTCACCGGTTCATGGCGGACAGGGGGAGCAGTTCTTC.

There are many counts of this clonotype. The gene calls are TRBV5-1 and TRBJ2-3; D is undetermined. Germline V CDR1 and CDR2: SGHRS, YFSETQ. Trimming stripped 1 base from V and 2 bases from J, with 14 bases between. This CDR3 has 16 residues. The CDR3 DNA follows: TGCGCCAGCAGCTTGACGAAGGTGGGATACACAGATACGCAGTATTTT. This sequence encodes CASSLTKVGYTDTQYF.